This entry is about one TCR beta chain. Its antigen is as yet unknown. The read ends 3 residues before the CDR3 terminus; that terminus is restored from the germline J gene. Recipients received nonmyeloablative bone marrow transplants from related graft donors, with transient mixed chimerism. Libraries were prepared by immunoSEQ multiplex PCR; TCRdb keeps only in-frame clonotypes and omits some of them. This specimen shows approximately 15,000 clones; the ten leading clones hold 25% to 30%. CDR1 is SNHLY, CDR2 FYNNEI, per germline. CDR3 length equals 17 residues. This sample is part of a study of Tregs in tolerant kidney transplant recipients. Findings of the study overall: For some patients, primers changed over time, blocking nucleotide-level comparison. Biological reproducibility was not directly addressed in this study. Validation in larger populations is needed because few patients were studied. In tolerant patients, donor-specific Tregs outgrew total Tregs, suggesting antigen-driven expansion.

The chain couples TRBV2 to TRBJ2-2; 9 nucleotides agree with TRBD1. The sequencing used CD8+ T cells from blood (PBMCs), collected 6 months after the transplant. The source is a human patient who received a combined kidney and bone marrow transplant. Some T cells could come from the graft donor. CDR3 DNA, as far as it was read: TGTGCCAGCAGTTACAGGGGGCGAGGGGGAGAAAGAGAAAAG. Its translation: CASSYRGRGGEREK. In full, the CDR3 reads CASSYRGRGGEREKLFF.